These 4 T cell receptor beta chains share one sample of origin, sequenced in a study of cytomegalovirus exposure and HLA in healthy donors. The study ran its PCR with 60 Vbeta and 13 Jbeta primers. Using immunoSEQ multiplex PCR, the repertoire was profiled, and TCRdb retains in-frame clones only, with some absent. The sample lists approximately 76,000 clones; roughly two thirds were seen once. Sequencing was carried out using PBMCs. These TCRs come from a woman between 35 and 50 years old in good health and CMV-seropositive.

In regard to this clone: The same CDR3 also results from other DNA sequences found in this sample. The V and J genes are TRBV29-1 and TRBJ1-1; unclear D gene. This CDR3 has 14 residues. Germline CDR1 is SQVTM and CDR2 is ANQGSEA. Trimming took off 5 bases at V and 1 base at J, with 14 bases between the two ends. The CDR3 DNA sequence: TGCAGCGTTCCGGGAGGAGGAACGAACACTGAAGCTTTCTTT. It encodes CSVPGGGTNTEAFF.

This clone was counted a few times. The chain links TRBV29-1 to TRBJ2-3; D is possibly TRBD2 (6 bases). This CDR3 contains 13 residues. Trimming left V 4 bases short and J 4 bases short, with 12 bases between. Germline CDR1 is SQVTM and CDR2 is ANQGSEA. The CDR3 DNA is TGCAGCGTTGGCGGGATCTTCGCAGATACGCAGTATTTT. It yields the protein CSVGGIFADTQYF.

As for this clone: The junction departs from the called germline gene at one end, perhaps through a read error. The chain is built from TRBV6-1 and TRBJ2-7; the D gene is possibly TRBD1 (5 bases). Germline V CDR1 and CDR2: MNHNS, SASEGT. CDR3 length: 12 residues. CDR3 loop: CTSTPTAYEQYF. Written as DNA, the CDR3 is TGTACCAGCACCCCGACAGCCTACGAGCAGTACTTC.

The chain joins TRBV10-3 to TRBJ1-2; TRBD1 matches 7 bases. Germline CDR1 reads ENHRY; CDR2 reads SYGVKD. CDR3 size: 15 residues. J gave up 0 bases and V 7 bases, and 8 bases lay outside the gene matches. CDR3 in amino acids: CAITEPGQTNYGYTF. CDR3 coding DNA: TGTGCCATCACCGAACCGGGACAGACTAACTATGGCTACACCTTC.